These 15 T cell receptor beta chains share one sample of origin, sequenced in a study of CD8+ T cells in alopecia areata. Extracted RNA was reverse transcribed, and the resulting cDNA served as sequencing template. TCRdb's copy holds only in-frame clones and misses some; the assay was immunoSEQ multiplex PCR. Of about 150,000 clones detected, 45% to 60% appear once; the ten largest clones hold about 4.5%. The material sequenced was CD4+ T cells sorted from blood. The receptors here all came from a human donor in good health.

This clone was seen a handful of times. V usage is TRBV15 and J usage is TRBJ2-5; tentatively, D is TRBD1 (6 bases). Germline lookup yields CDR1 LNHNV and CDR2 YYDKDF (reference sequence). CDR3 length: 14 amino acids. V gave up 6 bases and J gave up 5 bases, with 16 bases separating them. The DNA for the CDR3 is TGTGCCACCAGTACAGGGAGCAGGGACGAGACCCAGTACTTC. Its protein is CATSTGSRDETQYF. The full variable domain, with the rest looked up from reference TRBV15 and TRBJ2-5, is DAMVIQNPRYQVTQFGKPVTLSCSQTLNHNVMYWYQQKSSQAPKLLFHYYDKDFNNEADTPDNFQSRRPNTSFCFLDIRSPGLGDTAMYLCATSTGSRDETQYFGPGTRLLVL.

This clone was seen a handful of times. The gene calls are TRBV7-2 and TRBJ1-5; possible D gene TRBD1, 6 bases. The V and J ends lost 6 bases and 3 bases respectively, with 18 bases between them. The germline V gene has CDR1 SGHTA and CDR2 FQGNSA. The CDR3 sequence is 16 residues long. This CDR3 is CASSEWGALSNQPQHF. CDR3 DNA: TGTGCCAGCAGTGAATGGGGGGCCCTATCCAATCAGCCCCAGCATTTT.

This clone was seen more than once but under ten times. Here the CDR3 DNA reads TGTGCCAGCAAAGATGGCGACACTGAAGCTTTCTTT. Residues: CASKDGDTEAFF. The V and J genes are TRBV25-1 and TRBJ1-1; no definite D call. CDR1 is MGHDK and CDR2 is SYGVNS in the germline V gene. V lost 7 bases to trimming and J lost 3 bases, with 9 bases between them. This CDR3 has 12 residues.

There are a few counts of this clone. The chain combines TRBV5-1 with TRBJ1-2; D gene uncertain. There are 12 residues in the CDR3. CDR1 and CDR2 from the germline V gene are SGHRS and YFSETQ. Trimming took 1 base from V and 7 from J, leaving 8 bases between them. The DNA of the CDR3 is TGCGCCAGCAGCTTGCTCGGGCTTGGCTACACCTTC. Its protein product is CASSLLGLGYTF.

The chain has TRBV7-2 and TRBJ2-3, with D perhaps matching TRBD2 (5 bases). The CDR3 is made up of 17 amino acids. CDR1 and CDR2 (germline): SGHTA, FQGNSA. With 3 bases removed from V and 4 bases from J, the gap between germline ends came to 20 bases. In DNA, the CDR3 is TGTGCCAGCAGCTTTCGGCCCTCGGGGTGGACGGCAGATACGCAGTATTTT. Translation gives CASSFRPSGWTADTQYF.

J is TRBJ1-2 and V is TRBV2; maybe TRBD1 (6 bases). V was trimmed by 7 bases and J by 0 bases, leaving 12 bases between them. Germline lookup yields CDR1 SNHLY and CDR2 FYNNEI. The CDR3 consists of 14 residues. The CDR3 here is CASKRDKTNYGYTF. CDR3 coding DNA: TGTGCCAGCAAAAGGGACAAGACTAACTATGGCTACACCTTC. Combining the CDR3 with reference TRBV2 and TRBJ1-2 gives the whole variable domain EPEVTQTPSHQVTQMGQEVILRCVPISNHLYFYWYRQILGQKVEFLVSFYNNEISEKSEIFDDQFSVERPDGSNFTLKIRSTKLEDSAMYFCASKRDKTNYGYTFGSGTRLTVV.

The rearrangement links TRBV5-1 to TRBJ2-5, with D perhaps given as TRBD1 or TRBD2 (5 bases each). V lost 4 bases to trimming and J lost 1 base, with 11 bases between them. The CDR3 totals 14 residues. CDR1 is SGHRS and CDR2 is YFSETQ in the germline V gene. Here the CDR3 reads CASSGGRGQETQYF. The DNA for the CDR3 is TGCGCCAGCAGCGGGGGTAGGGGCCAAGAGACCCAGTACTTC.

The J gene is TRBJ2-7, the V gene TRBV20-1; D gene ambiguous. The CDR3 has 11 residues. Looked up from germline, CDR1 is DFQATT and CDR2 is SNEGSKA (reference sequence). V was trimmed by 7 bases and J by 1 base, leaving 8 bases between them. The CDR3: CSVPSSYEQYF. The CDR3 DNA follows: TGCAGTGTGCCCAGTTCCTACGAGCAGTACTTC.

The rearrangement joins TRBV7-8 to TRBJ1-1, with D possibly matching TRBD1 (6 bases). The CDR3 loop spans 12 amino acids. V shed 5 bases and J shed 6 bases, with 10 bases lying between them. In germline, CDR1 is SGHVS, CDR2 FQNEAQ. The CDR3 DNA sequence: TGTGCCAGCAGCCCGGGACACCCTGAAGCTTTCTTT. It codes for CASSPGHPEAFF.

This sequence joins TRBV29-1 and TRBJ2-1; 10 nucleotides align to TRBD2. With 4 bases clipped from V and 10 bases from J, the junction kept 4 bases outside the gene matches. The CDR3 runs to 12 residues. The germline V gene encodes CDR1 SQVTM and CDR2 ANQGSEA. The CDR3 DNA is TGCAGCGTTGGGGGACTAGCGCGCGAGCAGTTCTTC. Its protein is CSVGGLAREQFF.

There are a few counts of this clone. The chain employs TRBV6-5 and TRBJ2-7, with 7 bases fitting TRBD2. CDR1 MNHEY and CDR2 SVGAGI come from the germline V gene. Losses at the gene ends were 6 bases for V and 7 bases for J; bases not matched to a gene: 12. The CDR3 extends over 14 amino acids. The CDR3 nucleotides read TGTGCCAGCAGAAGAGGGACTGGAGCGGGAGAGCAGTACTTC. Protein sequence: CASRRGTGAGEQYF.

This clone showed up just a few times. The gene calls are TRBV27 and TRBJ2-3, with TRBD2 matching over 9 bases. Germline loops: CDR1 MNHEY, CDR2 SMNVEV (reference sequence). This CDR3 contains 16 residues. J gave up 2 bases and V 5 bases, and 8 bases lay outside the gene matches. The CDR3 region is CASSPFSGSPTDTQYF. The CDR3 nucleotides are TGTGCCAGCAGTCCTTTTAGCGGGAGTCCCACAGATACGCAGTATTTT.

In its sample, this clone was seen many times. The chain employs TRBV28 and TRBJ2-3; 12 positions match TRBD2. Germline assignment: CDR1 MDHEN and CDR2 SYDVKM. V shed 4 bases and J 5 bases; nucleotides not matched to a gene: 4. The CDR3 has 15 amino acids. Written as DNA, the CDR3 is TGTGCCAGCAGTTCTAGCGGGAGGGCCGGAGATACGCAGTATTTT. As protein: CASSSSGRAGDTQYF.

The rearrangement joins TRBV27 to TRBJ2-7; TRBD1 agrees at 8 bases. In germline, CDR1 is MNHEY, CDR2 SMNVEV (reference sequence). CDR3 length: 14 amino acids. With 6 bases clipped from V and 0 bases from J, the junction kept 4 bases outside the gene matches. The CDR3 spells CASSRDRNSYEQYF. The CDR3 DNA reads as TGTGCCAGCAGCCGGGACAGGAACTCCTACGAGCAGTACTTC.

This chain links TRBV28 with TRBJ1-5, with a tentative D call TRBD1 (5 bases). Germline CDR1 reads MDHEN; CDR2 reads SYDVKM. The CDR3 spans 15 residues. V was shortened by 10 bases and J by 4 bases, with 20 bases between the two germline ends. CDR3 coding DNA: TGTGCCACCGTTAAAACCAGACAGAAAAATCAGCCCCAGCATTTT. Its protein product is CATVKTRQKNQPQHF.